One T cell receptor beta chain is described in this entry. What it binds is not known. These data belong to a study of cytomegalovirus exposure and HLA in healthy donors. Overall study results and limits: A later analysis found TCR association rates differed by HLA locus, highest for DRB1 and lowest for HLA-C. A later analysis appeared to link common viral pathogens to several of the most significant clusters.

This CDR3 spans 13 amino acids. Germline V CDR1 and CDR2: LNHNV, YYDKDF (reference sequence). The germline V and J ends were trimmed by 1 base and 12 bases, with 13 bases remaining between them. PCR used 60 Vbeta primers and 13 Jbeta primers. Assay: immunoSEQ multiplex PCR; the TCRdb copy retains only in-frame clones and omits some. Of fewer than 85,000 clones in the sample, around 81% were seen once. This chain links TRBV15 with TRBJ2-1, with D perhaps matching TRBD2 (5 bases). The sample consisted of PBMCs. The TCR was taken from a man younger than 35 in good health and CMV-seropositive. Here the CDR3 DNA reads TGTGCCACCAGCAGAGTCCGGGGTAGTGGGCAGTTCTTC. It is translated as CATSRVRGSGQFF.